Included here is one TCR beta chain sequence, with context. Its antigen is not identified. The junction departs from the called germline gene at one end, perhaps through a read error. The data were taken from a study of regulatory T cells in long-lasting Graves disease. Broader study findings: Limited samples may have lowered accuracy.

Time point meaning: newly diagnosed GD, antithyroid drugs for less than 3 months. PBMCs provided the RNA from which the TCR library was made. This CDR3 has 16 residues. The germline gives CDR1 KGHDR, CDR2 SFDVKD. TCR beta libraries were built with iRepertoire HTBI primers and Arm-PCR of CDR3 regions. TCRdb re-called the multiplex PCR reads with MiXCR, one entry per CDR3 protein. This sample carries more than 400,000 distinct CDR3 sequences, 15% to 20% of them seen once, and the ten largest clones take about 12%. These data were also filed under a second study, of T cells in Graves' hyperthyroidism and ophthalmopathy. That work states: Blood also contained most expanded thyroid clonotypes above 0.001.

Sample: peripheral blood mononuclear cells (PBMCs), taken at new diagnosis, from a patient treated with antithyroid drugs. The rearrangement joins TRBV24-1 to TRBJ2-1, with 11 positions matching TRBD2. The clonotype comes from a man in his forties or fifties with Graves disease. The CDR3 nucleotides are TGTGCCGCCAGTGAGGGCACTAGCGGGAGCTACAATGAGCAGTTCTTC. Its translation is CAASEGTSGSYNEQFF.